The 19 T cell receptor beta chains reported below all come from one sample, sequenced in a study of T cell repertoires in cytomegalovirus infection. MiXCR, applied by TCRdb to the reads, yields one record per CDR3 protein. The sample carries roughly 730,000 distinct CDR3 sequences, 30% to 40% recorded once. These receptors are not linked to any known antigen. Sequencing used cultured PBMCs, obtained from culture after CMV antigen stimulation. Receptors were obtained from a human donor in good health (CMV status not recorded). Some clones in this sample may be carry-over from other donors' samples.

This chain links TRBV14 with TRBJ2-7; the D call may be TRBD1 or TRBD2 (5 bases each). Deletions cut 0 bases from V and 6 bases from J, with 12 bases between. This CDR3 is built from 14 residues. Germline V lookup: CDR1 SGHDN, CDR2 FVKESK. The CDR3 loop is CASSQDLTGGEQYF. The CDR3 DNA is TGTGCCAGCAGCCAAGATCTGACTGGGGGCGAGCAGTACTTC.

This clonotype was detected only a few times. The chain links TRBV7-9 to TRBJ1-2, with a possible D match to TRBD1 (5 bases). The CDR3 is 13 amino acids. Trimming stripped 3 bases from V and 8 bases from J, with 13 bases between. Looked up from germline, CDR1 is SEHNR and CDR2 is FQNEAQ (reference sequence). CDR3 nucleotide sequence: TGTGCCAGCAGCTTCCAGGGTTATGAGGGCTACACCTTC. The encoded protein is CASSFQGYEGYTF.

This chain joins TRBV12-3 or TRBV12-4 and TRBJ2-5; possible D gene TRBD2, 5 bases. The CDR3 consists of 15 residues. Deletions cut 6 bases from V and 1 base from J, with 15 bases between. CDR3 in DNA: TGTGCCAGCAGACGGGAACCCAACTTCCAAGAGACCCAGTACTTC. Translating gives CASRREPNFQETQYF.

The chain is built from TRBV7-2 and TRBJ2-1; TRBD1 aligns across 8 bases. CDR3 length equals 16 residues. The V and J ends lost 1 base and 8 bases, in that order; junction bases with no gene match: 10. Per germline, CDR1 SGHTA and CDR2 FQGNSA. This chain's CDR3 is CASSLDLVRGRDEQFF. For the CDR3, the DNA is TGTGCCAGCAGCTTAGATCTTGTCAGGGGGCGCGATGAGCAGTTCTTC.

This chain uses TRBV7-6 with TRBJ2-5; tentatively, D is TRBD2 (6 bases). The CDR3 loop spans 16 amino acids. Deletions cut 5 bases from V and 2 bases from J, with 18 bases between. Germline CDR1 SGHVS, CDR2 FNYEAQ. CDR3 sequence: CASSPAPGLRQETQYF. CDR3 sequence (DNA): TGTGCCAGCAGCCCTGCTCCGGGACTGAGGCAAGAGACCCAGTACTTC.

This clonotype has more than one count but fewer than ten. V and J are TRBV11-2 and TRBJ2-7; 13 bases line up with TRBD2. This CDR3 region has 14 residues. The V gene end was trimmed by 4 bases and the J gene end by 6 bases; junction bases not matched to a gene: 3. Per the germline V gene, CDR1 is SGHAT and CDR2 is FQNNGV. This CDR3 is CASSWGTSGIEQYF. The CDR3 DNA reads TGTGCCAGCAGCTGGGGGACTAGCGGGATCGAGCAGTACTTC.

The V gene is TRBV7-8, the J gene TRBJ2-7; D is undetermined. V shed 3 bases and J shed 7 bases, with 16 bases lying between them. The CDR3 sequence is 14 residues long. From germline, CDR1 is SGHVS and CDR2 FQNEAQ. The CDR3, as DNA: TGTGCCAGCAGCTTTCCGGGCTCAGCGACTGAGCAGTACTTC. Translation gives CASSFPGSATEQYF.

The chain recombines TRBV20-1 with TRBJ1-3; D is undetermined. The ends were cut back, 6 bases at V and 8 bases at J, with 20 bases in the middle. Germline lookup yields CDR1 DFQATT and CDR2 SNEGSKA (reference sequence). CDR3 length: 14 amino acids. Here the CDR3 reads CSATFGPPSDTIYF. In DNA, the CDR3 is TGCAGTGCCACCTTCGGGCCGCCTAGTGACACCATATATTTT.

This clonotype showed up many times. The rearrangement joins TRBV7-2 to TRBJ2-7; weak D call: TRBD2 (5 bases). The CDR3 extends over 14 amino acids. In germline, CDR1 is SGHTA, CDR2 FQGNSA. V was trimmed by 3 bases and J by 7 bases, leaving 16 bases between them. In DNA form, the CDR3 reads TGTGCCAGCAGCTTCAGGCCAGCGGTACGAGAGCAGTACTTC. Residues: CASSFRPAVREQYF.

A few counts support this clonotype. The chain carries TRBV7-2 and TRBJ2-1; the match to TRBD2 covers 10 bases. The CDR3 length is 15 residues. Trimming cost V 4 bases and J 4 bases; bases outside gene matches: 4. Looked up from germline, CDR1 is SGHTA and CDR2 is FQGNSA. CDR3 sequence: CASSSERGGYNEQFF. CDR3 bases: TGTGCCAGCAGCTCAGAGCGGGGGGGGTACAATGAGCAGTTCTTC.

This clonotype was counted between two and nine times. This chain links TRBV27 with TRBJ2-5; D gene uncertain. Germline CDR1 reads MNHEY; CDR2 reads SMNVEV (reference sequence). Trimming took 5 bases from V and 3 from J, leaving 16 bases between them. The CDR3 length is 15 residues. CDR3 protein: CASSLRLYPEETQYF. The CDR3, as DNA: TGTGCCAGCAGTCTCCGTTTGTACCCAGAAGAGACCCAGTACTTC.

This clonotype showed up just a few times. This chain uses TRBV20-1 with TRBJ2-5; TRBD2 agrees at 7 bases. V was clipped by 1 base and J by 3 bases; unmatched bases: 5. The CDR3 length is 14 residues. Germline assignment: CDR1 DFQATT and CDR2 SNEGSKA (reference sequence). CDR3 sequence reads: CSARVASGEETQYF. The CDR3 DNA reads TGCAGTGCTAGAGTTGCTAGCGGCGAAGAGACCCAGTACTTC.

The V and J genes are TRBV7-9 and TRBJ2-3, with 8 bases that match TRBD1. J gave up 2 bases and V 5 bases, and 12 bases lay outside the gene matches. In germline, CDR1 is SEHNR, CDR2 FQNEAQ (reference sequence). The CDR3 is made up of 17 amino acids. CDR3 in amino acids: CASSVIPRTGYTDTQYF. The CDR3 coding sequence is TGTGCCAGCAGCGTCATCCCCAGGACAGGGTACACAGATACGCAGTATTTT.

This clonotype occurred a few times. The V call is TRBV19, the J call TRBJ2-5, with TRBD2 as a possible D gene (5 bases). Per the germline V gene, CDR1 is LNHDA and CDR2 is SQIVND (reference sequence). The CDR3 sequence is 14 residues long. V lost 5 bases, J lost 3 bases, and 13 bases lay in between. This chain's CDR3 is CASSPRSGEETQYF. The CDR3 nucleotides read TGTGCCAGTAGTCCCAGGAGCGGAGAAGAGACCCAGTACTTC.

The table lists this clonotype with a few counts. CDR3 DNA sequence: TGCAGTGCTAGAGTCAACATCCTCCACGAGCAGTACTTC. It is translated as CSARVNILHEQYF. The gene calls are TRBV20-1 and TRBJ2-7, with no clear D. CDR1 is DFQATT, CDR2 SNEGSKA, per germline (reference sequence). This CDR3 region has 13 residues. Trimming took 1 base from V and 5 from J, leaving 12 bases between them.

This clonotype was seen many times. The CDR3 sequence is CASSRDRGADTQYF. CDR3 nucleotide sequence: TGTGCCAGCTCCCGGGACAGGGGCGCAGATACGCAGTATTTT. The V gene is TRBV7-2, the J gene TRBJ2-3, with TRBD1 matching 10 bases. CDR3 length: 14 residues. The ends lost 8 bases at V and 4 bases at J; junction bases unmatched: 6. Per germline, CDR1 SGHTA and CDR2 FQGNSA.

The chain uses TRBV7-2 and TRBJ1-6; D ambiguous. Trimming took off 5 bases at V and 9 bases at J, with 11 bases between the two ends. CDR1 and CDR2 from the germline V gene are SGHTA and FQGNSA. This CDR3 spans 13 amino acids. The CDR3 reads CASSPGRRSPLHF. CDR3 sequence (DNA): TGTGCCAGCAGCCCGGGCAGGCGTTCACCCCTCCACTTT. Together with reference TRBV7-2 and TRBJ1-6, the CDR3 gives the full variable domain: GAGVSQSPSNKVTEKGKDVELRCDPISGHTALYWYRQSLGQGLEFLIYFQGNSAPDKSGLPSDRFSAERTGGSVSTLTIQRTQQEDSAVYLCASSPGRRSPLHFGNGTRLTVT.

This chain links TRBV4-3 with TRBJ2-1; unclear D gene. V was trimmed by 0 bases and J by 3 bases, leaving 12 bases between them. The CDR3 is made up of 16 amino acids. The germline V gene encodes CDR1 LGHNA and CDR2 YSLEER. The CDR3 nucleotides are TGCGCCAGCAGCCAAGATCTAGAGACTTTCTACAATGAGCAGTTCTTC. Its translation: CASSQDLETFYNEQFF.

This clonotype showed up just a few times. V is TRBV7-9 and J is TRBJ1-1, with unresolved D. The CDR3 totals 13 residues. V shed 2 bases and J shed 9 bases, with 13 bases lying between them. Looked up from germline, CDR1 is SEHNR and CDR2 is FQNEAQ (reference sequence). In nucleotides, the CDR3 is TGTGCCAGCAGCTTAAATCCAGAAACAAAAGCTTTCTTT. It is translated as CASSLNPETKAFF.